A single sample is the source of the 23 T cell receptor beta chains below, sequenced in a study of cytomegalovirus exposure and HLA in healthy donors. The PCR was carried out with 60 Vbeta primers and 13 Jbeta primers. Here immunoSEQ multiplex PCR was the method, and the copy in TCRdb shows in-frame clones only, minus some. The repertoire table contains around 100,000 clones. Source material: PBMCs. Receptor source: a man in his forties in good health and CMV-seronegative.

On this clone itself: Other DNA variants within this sample encode the same CDR3. J is TRBJ2-1 and V is TRBV2; 12 bases fit TRBD2. V lost 3 bases and J lost 6; bases outside the gene matches: 0. This CDR3 is built from 14 residues. The germline gives CDR1 SNHLY, CDR2 FYNNEI. CDR3 region: CASSEGLAGNEQFF. The DNA of the CDR3 is TGTGCCAGCAGTGAGGGACTAGCGGGCAATGAGCAGTTCTTC.

The J gene is TRBJ1-6, the V gene TRBV4-3; 8 bases align to TRBD1. With 1 base clipped from V and 9 bases from J, the junction kept 8 bases outside the gene matches. Germline V CDR1 and CDR2: LGHNA, YSLEER. The CDR3 sequence is 16 residues long. The DNA for the CDR3 is TGCGCCAGCAGCCAAGCGTCCGGGACAGGTGGTTCACCCCTCCACTTT. Protein product: CASSQASGTGGSPLHF.

V gene TRBV15 combines with J gene TRBJ2-1; 7 nucleotides agree with TRBD2. The CDR3 spans 16 residues. The V and J ends lost 3 bases and 7 bases, in that order; junction bases with no gene match: 12. Germline CDR1 and CDR2: LNHNV and YYDKDF (reference sequence). In DNA, the CDR3 is TGTGCCACCAGCAGGCCGGGCGGGAGTAAGGGGAATGAGCAGTTCTTC. Translation: CATSRPGGSKGNEQFF.

The chain carries TRBV27 and TRBJ1-1; D is unclear. Germline-derived CDR1 and CDR2 are MNHEY and SMNVEV (reference sequence). There are 11 residues in the CDR3. The V and J ends lost 7 bases and 5 bases respectively, with 8 bases between them. CDR3 amino acids: CASTGWTEAFF. DNA of the CDR3: TGTGCCAGCACAGGTTGGACTGAAGCTTTCTTT.

The chain couples TRBV5-4 to TRBJ2-6; perhaps TRBD1 as D (5 bases). This CDR3 contains 19 residues. The V gene lost 6 bases and the J gene lost 2 bases, with 24 bases spanning the gap. Germline V gene sequence: CDR1 SGHNT, CDR2 YYREEE (reference sequence). The CDR3 sequence is CASKGSLGQGVPGANVLTF. In DNA, the CDR3 is TGTGCCAGCAAGGGAAGCTTAGGGCAGGGTGTCCCTGGGGCCAACGTCCTGACTTTC.

This chain joins TRBV9 and TRBJ2-3; no clear D. Germline CDR1 and CDR2: SGDLS and YYNGEE. The CDR3 loop spans 13 amino acids. V gave up 5 bases and J gave up 2 bases, with 9 bases separating them. CDR3 residues: CASSLTFTDTQYF. CDR3 bases: TGTGCCAGCAGTTTAACTTTCACAGATACGCAGTATTTT.

The chain has TRBV6-5 and TRBJ1-2, with TRBD1 identical over 7 bases. V dropped 4 bases and J dropped 4; count of bases not matched to a gene: 6. Germline CDR1 is MNHEY and CDR2 is SVGAGI. The CDR3 is 14 amino acids. CDR3 sequence (DNA): TGTGCCAGCAGTTTCTCCCGGGACAGCTATGGCTACACCTTC. Amino acid sequence: CASSFSRDSYGYTF.

The CDR3 region is CASSLELYEQYF. The CDR3 DNA sequence: TGTGCCAGCAGCTTAGAACTCTACGAGCAGTACTTC. The V gene is TRBV7-2, the J gene TRBJ2-7; D unresolved. The CDR3 extends over 12 amino acids. CDR1 is SGHTA and CDR2 is FQGNSA in the germline V gene. V dropped 1 base and J dropped 3 bases, with 4 bases sitting between them. The variable domain in full, completed from reference TRBV7-2 and TRBJ2-7, reads GAGVSQSPSNKVTEKGKDVELRCDPISGHTALYWYRQSLGQGLEFLIYFQGNSAPDKSGLPSDRFSAERTGGSVSTLTIQRTQQEDSAVYLCASSLELYEQYFGPGTRLTVT.

The rearrangement joins TRBV7-2 to TRBJ2-1, with 16 bases matching TRBD2. The CDR3 has 17 residues. The germline CDR1 and CDR2 sequences are SGHTA and FQGNSA. The V segment lost 5 bases and the J segment 2 bases; nucleotides outside the gene matches: 3. The CDR3 spells CASSQGLAGGTYNEQFF. In DNA, the CDR3 is TGTGCCAGCAGCCAGGGACTAGCGGGAGGGACCTACAATGAGCAGTTCTTC.

The chain couples TRBV4-3 to TRBJ2-1, with 7 bases aligning to TRBD2. The CDR3 spans 16 residues. In germline, CDR1 is LGHNA, CDR2 YSLEER. Germline trimming cut 3 bases from V and 12 bases from J; bases unmatched to any gene: 17. The CDR3 region has the DNA TGCGCCAGCAGCCAGGTTGGTGCTAGCGGATCGAGGATGCAGTTCTTC. Translated, it gives CASSQVGASGSRMQFF.

The rearrangement uses TRBV10-2 and TRBJ1-3; 9 bases align to TRBD1. Looked up from germline, CDR1 is WSHSY and CDR2 is SAAADI. This CDR3 has 16 residues. The V and J ends lost 3 bases and 8 bases, in that order; junction bases with no gene match: 11. The CDR3 DNA follows: TGCGCCAGCAGTGAAGGTCCGGGACAGGGAAGAGACACCATATATTTT. Amino acids: CASSEGPGQGRDTIYF.

The chain uses TRBV21-1 and TRBJ1-3; TRBD1, the D gene given by the table, was not confirmed from the DNA. TRBV21-1 counts as a pseudogene. This CDR3 has 16 amino acids. CDR3 DNA: TGTGCCAGCAGCATCAGACAGGGAATGGCCGGAAACACCATATATTTT. Encoded protein: CASSIRQGMAGNTIYF.

The rearrangement joins TRBV15 to TRBJ1-3; D not resolved. Germline V gene sequence: CDR1 LNHNV, CDR2 YYDKDF (reference sequence). V lost 0 bases and J 4 bases, leaving 13 bases between the germline ends. This CDR3 has 16 amino acids. CDR3: CATSRDSGVSGNTIYF. The CDR3 DNA follows: TGTGCCACCAGCAGAGATTCCGGGGTATCGGGAAACACCATATATTTT.

The chain links TRBV13 to TRBJ2-7; 7 nucleotides align to TRBD2. The CDR3 length is 15 residues. The germline gives CDR1 PRHDT, CDR2 FYEKMQ (reference sequence). The ends lost 7 bases at V and 6 bases at J; junction bases unmatched: 15. The CDR3 nucleotides are TGTGCCAGCAACCTTAGGCGGGAGAAGTACGCCGAGCAGTACTTC. Protein sequence: CASNLRREKYAEQYF.

The genes are TRBV4-1 and TRBJ1-4; 7 positions agree with TRBD1. The germline V gene encodes CDR1 MGHRA and CDR2 YSYEKL. Germline trimming cut 0 bases from V and 8 bases from J; bases unmatched to any gene: 9. The CDR3 has 16 amino acids. The CDR3, as DNA: TGCGCCAGCAGCCAAGATAGAGACAGGGTGCAGGAAAAACTGTTTTTT. Encoded protein: CASSQDRDRVQEKLFF.

The chain has TRBV6-6 and TRBJ2-1, with a possible D match to TRBD1 (6 bases). Trimming pared 5 bases from V and 3 bases from J, leaving 11 bases between. The CDR3 covers 14 residues. Germline V gene sequence: CDR1 MNHNY, CDR2 SVGAGI (reference sequence). The CDR3, as DNA: TGTGCCAGCAGTAACAGGGTCGTCTACAATGAGCAGTTCTTC. Encoded protein: CASSNRVVYNEQFF.

The chain recombines TRBV4-2 with TRBJ2-2, with 8 nucleotides matching TRBD2. This CDR3 comprises 14 residues. CDR1 is LGHNA, CDR2 YNFKEQ, per germline. The V segment lost 4 bases and the J segment 7 bases; nucleotides outside the gene matches: 5. The CDR3 DNA reads as TGTGCCAGCAGCCGGGCGCGGGAGGACGGGGAGCTGTTTTTT. Translation gives CASSRAREDGELFF.

This chain joins TRBV7-9 and TRBJ1-1; D possibly corresponds to TRBD1 (6 bases). The V gene lost 1 base and the J gene lost 1 base, with 13 bases spanning the gap. This CDR3 contains 16 residues. CDR1 and CDR2 from the germline V gene are SEHNR and FQNEAQ (reference sequence). CDR3 bases: TGTGCCAGCAGCTTAGAACAGGGAAGTCCGAACACTGAAGCTTTCTTT. This encodes CASSLEQGSPNTEAFF.

The chain recombines TRBV13 with TRBJ2-7; 13 bases are a match to TRBD2. V trimming: 6 bases; J trimming: 3 bases; junction bases outside the gene matches: 5. Germline-derived CDR1 and CDR2 are PRHDT and FYEKMQ (reference sequence). The CDR3 extends over 15 amino acids. CDR3 sequence reads: CASSSGLAGVYEQYF. CDR3 sequence (DNA): TGTGCCAGCAGTTCCGGACTAGCGGGAGTCTACGAGCAGTACTTC.

The CDR3 nucleotides read TGTGCCAGCAGCTCCACCCCTTCTTACGAGCAGTACTTC. The encoded protein is CASSSTPSYEQYF. The V call is TRBV7-6, the J call TRBJ2-5; no clear D. Matching the DNA end better, TRBJ2-7 makes the J call doubtful. This CDR3 has 13 residues. CDR1 SGHVS and CDR2 FNYEAQ come from the germline V gene.

The gene calls are TRBV11-3 and TRBJ2-7, with 7 bases identical to TRBD1. V dropped 5 bases and J dropped 5; count of bases not matched to a gene: 3. From germline, CDR1 is SGHNT and CDR2 YENEEA. This CDR3 spans 12 amino acids. The CDR3 nucleotides are TGTGCCAGCAGCCGACAGGGCCACGAGCAGTACTTC. It yields the protein CASSRQGHEQYF.

The rearrangement uses TRBV28 and TRBJ2-7, with TRBD1 matching 8 bases. The CDR3 spans 14 residues. The J segment lost 3 bases and the V segment lost 6 bases, leaving 7 bases of the junction unmatched. Germline CDR1 and CDR2: MDHEN and SYDVKM. This chain's CDR3 is CASSTSTGGYEQYF. In DNA form, the CDR3 reads TGTGCCAGCAGCACTAGCACAGGGGGCTACGAGCAGTACTTC.

CDR3 DNA sequence: TGTGCCAGCAGCTTAGTGGCTAGCGGGAACAATGAGCAGTTCTTC. Amino acid sequence: CASSLVASGNNEQFF. This rearrangement joins TRBV7-8 to TRBJ2-1; TRBD2 agrees at 9 bases. The CDR3 consists of 15 residues. Germline CDR1 and CDR2: SGHVS and FQNEAQ. V dropped 1 base and J dropped 5; count of bases not matched to a gene: 3.